The rows below give T cell receptor beta chains drawn from one sample of a study of CD8+ T cells in alopecia areata. The assay was immunoSEQ multiplex PCR, and TCRdb's table has in-frame clones only and misses some. The sample carries around 97,000 clones, around 60% recorded once. Sequencing was performed on CD4+ T cells sorted from blood. The receptors originated from a human donor in good health. CDR3s include the opening cysteine and the closing phenylalanine or tryptophan. A D gene is named only where the DNA matches it firmly. A row's size may be missing; if present it is once, few, many or a size class.

J gene: TRBJ1-5
clone size: few
D gene: .
V gene: TRBV7-2
CDR3 DNA: TGTGCCAGCAGCTTAGGGGGGACTAACAATCAGCCCCAGCATTTT
CDR3 protein: CASSLGGTNNQPQHF

J gene: TRBJ1-1
clone size: .
D gene: .
V gene: TRBV2
CDR3 DNA: TGTGCCAGCAGTGATACAGGCGACACTGAAGCTTTCTTT
CDR3 protein: CASSDTGDTEAFF

J gene: TRBJ2-2
clone size: many
D gene: .
V gene: TRBV12-5
CDR3 DNA: TGTGCTAGTGGTTTGGTAAGGGGCACCGGGGAGCTGTTTTTT
CDR3 protein: CASGLVRGTGELFF

J gene: TRBJ2-3
clone size: .
D gene: .
V gene: TRBV15
CDR3 DNA: TGTGCCACCAGCCGCTATAGCACAGATACGCAGTATTTT
CDR3 protein: CATSRYSTDTQYF

J gene: TRBJ1-6
clone size: few
D gene: TRBD1
V gene: TRBV18
CDR3 DNA: TGTGCCAGCTCACGGGACAGCTATAATTCACCCCTCCACTTT
CDR3 protein: CASSRDSYNSPLHF

J gene: TRBJ2-7
clone size: .
D gene: .
V gene: TRBV23-1
CDR3 DNA: TGCGCCAGCAGGGGACACCCCGACGAGCAGTACTTC
CDR3 protein: CASRGHPDEQYF

J gene: TRBJ2-5
clone size: .
D gene: .
V gene: TRBV30
CDR3 DNA: TGTGCCTGGAGTGTTCGGGCAGGGATCGGGACCCAGTACTTC
CDR3 protein: CAWSVRAGIGTQYF

J gene: TRBJ2-1
clone size: .
D gene: .
V gene: TRBV30
CDR3 DNA: TGTGCCTTAACAAGGAGCTCCTACAATGAGCAGTTCTTC
CDR3 protein: CALTRSSYNEQFF

J gene: TRBJ2-3
clone size: few
D gene: .
V gene: TRBV27
CDR3 DNA: TGTGCCAGCAGGGGGGTCACAGATACGCAGTATTTT
CDR3 protein: CASRGVTDTQYF

J gene: TRBJ2-2
clone size: few
D gene: TRBD1
V gene: TRBV7-9
CDR3 DNA: TGTGCCAGCAGCCCGGACAGGATGAACACCGGGGAGCTGTTTTTT
CDR3 protein: CASSPDRMNTGELFF

J gene: TRBJ1-4
clone size: .
D gene: TRBD1
V gene: TRBV6-5
CDR3 DNA: TGTGCCAGCAGTTACTCAACCGACAGGGGGCTTGGAAAACTGTTTTTT
CDR3 protein: CASSYSTDRGLGKLFF

J gene: TRBJ1-2
clone size: .
D gene: .
V gene: TRBV5-1
CDR3 DNA: TGCGCCAGCACCAGGACATCATCGGCAGGCTATGGCTACACCTTC
CDR3 protein: CASTRTSSAGYGYTF

J gene: TRBJ1-1
clone size: .
D gene: .
V gene: TRBV18
CDR3 DNA: TGTGCCAGCTCACCAGCAAGTGGGAACACTGAAGCTTTCTTT
CDR3 protein: CASSPASGNTEAFF

J gene: TRBJ2-3
clone size: .
D gene: TRBD2
V gene: TRBV18
CDR3 DNA: TGTGCCAGCTCACCCTTTAGCGGGGGAGTTGGAGATACGCAGTATTTT
CDR3 protein: CASSPFSGGVGDTQYF

J gene: TRBJ2-5
clone size: .
D gene: TRBD1
V gene: TRBV30
CDR3 DNA: TGTGCCTGGGGGTCCTACCAGGGGGAAGGAGAGACCCAGTACTTC
CDR3 protein: CAWGSYQGEGETQYF

J gene: TRBJ2-3
clone size: .
D gene: TRBD1
V gene: TRBV11-1
CDR3 DNA: TGTGCCAGCAGCAAGAGACCGGGACAGATTACAGATACGCAGTATTTT
CDR3 protein: CASSKRPGQITDTQYF

J gene: TRBJ2-2
clone size: .
D gene: .
V gene: TRBV25-1
CDR3 DNA: TGTGCCAGCACCCGTGGGGGGGGCAACACCGGGGAGCTGTTTTTT
CDR3 protein: CASTRGGGNTGELFF

J gene: TRBJ2-3
clone size: few
D gene: TRBD2
V gene: TRBV2
CDR3 DNA: TGTGCCAGCAGTGAAGCTAGACTAGCGGGGGCGAATACGCAGTATTTT
CDR3 protein: CASSEARLAGANTQYF

J gene: TRBJ2-7
clone size: .
D gene: TRBD1
V gene: TRBV2
CDR3 DNA: TGTGCCAGCACCAACTCTGACAGGGGGGCTGGCGAGCAGTACTTC
CDR3 protein: CASTNSDRGAGEQYF

J gene: TRBJ2-2
clone size: few
D gene: .
V gene: TRBV4-3
CDR3 DNA: TGCGCCAGCAGCCCGGGACGTTACGACACCGGGGAGCTGTTTTTT
CDR3 protein: CASSPGRYDTGELFF

J gene: TRBJ1-2
clone size: .
D gene: .
V gene: TRBV30
CDR3 DNA: TGTGCCTCCTCGCTGGGGGCAGATCGTGGCTACACCTTC
CDR3 protein: CASSLGADRGYTF

J gene: TRBJ2-7
clone size: .
D gene: .
V gene: TRBV29-1
CDR3 DNA: TGCAGCGTTGAAGGCAGCTACGAGCAGTACTTC
CDR3 protein: CSVEGSYEQYF

J gene: TRBJ2-7
clone size: .
D gene: .
V gene: TRBV15
CDR3 DNA: TGTGCCACCAGCAGATCGCATGGGAGCGAGCAGTACTTC
CDR3 protein: CATSRSHGSEQYF

J gene: TRBJ2-7
clone size: few
D gene: TRBD2
V gene: TRBV7-2
CDR3 DNA: TGTGCCAGCAGGAACCAGCGGGGCTCCTACGAGCAGTACTTC
CDR3 protein: CASRNQRGSYEQYF

J gene: TRBJ1-2
clone size: .
D gene: TRBD1
V gene: TRBV6-5
CDR3 DNA: TGTGCCAGCAGTAAATCTCGACAGGGCGCAAGAGGCTACACCTTC
CDR3 protein: CASSKSRQGARGYTF

J gene: TRBJ2-1
clone size: .
D gene: .
V gene: TRBV5-4
CDR3 DNA: TGTGCCAGCAGCTCCCCGGGGACATCTTCCTACAATGAGCAGTTCTTC
CDR3 protein: CASSSPGTSSYNEQFF

J gene: TRBJ1-5
clone size: few
D gene: TRBD1
V gene: TRBV28
CDR3 DNA: TGTGCCAGCAGCGTACGGCAGGGGGCCCATCAGCCCCAGCATTTT
CDR3 protein: CASSVRQGAHQPQHF

J gene: TRBJ1-5
clone size: many
D gene: .
V gene: TRBV7-9
CDR3 DNA: TGTGCCAGCAGCTCAGGGAGCAATCAGCCCCAGCATTTT
CDR3 protein: CASSSGSNQPQHF

J gene: TRBJ2-5
clone size: .
D gene: TRBD2
V gene: TRBV25-1
CDR3 DNA: TGTGCCAGCAGTTCCTCGACTAGCGGGGGGCGGGAGACCCAGTACTTC
CDR3 protein: CASSSSTSGGRETQYF

J gene: TRBJ1-4
clone size: few
D gene: TRBD1
V gene: TRBV4-3
CDR3 DNA: TGCGCCAGCAGCTTCGACAGGGGGGCAACTAATGAAAAACTGTTTTTT
CDR3 protein: CASSFDRGATNEKLFF

J gene: TRBJ2-5
clone size: few
D gene: .
V gene: TRBV7-2
CDR3 DNA: TGTGCCAGCAGCTCCCCCCTAGGGGAGACAGAGACCCAGTACTTC
CDR3 protein: CASSSPLGETETQYF

J gene: TRBJ2-1
clone size: .
D gene: TRBD2
V gene: TRBV19
CDR3 DNA: TGTGCCAGTAGTGCATGGTTAGCGGGGGGTAGGGACAATGAGCAGTTCTTC
CDR3 protein: CASSAWLAGGRDNEQFF

J gene: TRBJ2-3
clone size: .
D gene: .
V gene: TRBV10-3
CDR3 DNA: TGTGCCATCAGTGAGTCTCCGGACGTCGATACGCAGTATTTT
CDR3 protein: CAISESPDVDTQYF

J gene: TRBJ2-4
clone size: .
D gene: .
V gene: TRBV28
CDR3 DNA: TGTGCCAGCAGTCGATGGGGGACTCTAGCCAAAAACATTCAGTACTTC
CDR3 protein: CASSRWGTLAKNIQYF

J gene: TRBJ1-6
clone size: .
D gene: TRBD1
V gene: TRBV5-6
CDR3 DNA: TGTGCCAGCAGCCCCGACAGGGGCTCGAGCTCCTATAATTCACCCCTCCACTTT
CDR3 protein: CASSPDRGSSSYNSPLHF

J gene: TRBJ2-3
clone size: .
D gene: .
V gene: TRBV29-1
CDR3 DNA: TGCAGCGTTGAACGGGGGGCCGGGGCAGATACGCAGTATTTT
CDR3 protein: CSVERGAGADTQYF

J gene: TRBJ2-7
clone size: .
D gene: TRBD1
V gene: TRBV7-9
CDR3 DNA: TGTGCCAGCAGCTTAGCGACCGGGACAGGGGTCATCTTC
CDR3 protein: CASSLATGTGVIF

J gene: TRBJ1-3
clone size: .
D gene: .
V gene: TRBV29-1
CDR3 DNA: TGCAGCGTCATCCGGACAGGAAACACCATATATTTT
CDR3 protein: CSVIRTGNTIYF

J gene: TRBJ2-5
clone size: few
D gene: .
V gene: TRBV30
CDR3 DNA: TGTGCCTGGAGTGTGGGGGGTGCAGAGACCCAGTACTTC
CDR3 protein: CAWSVGGAETQYF

J gene: TRBJ1-1
clone size: few
D gene: .
V gene: TRBV29-1
CDR3 DNA: TGCAGCGTTGAAGTACTGGGGGTGGTTACTGAAGCTTTCTTT
CDR3 protein: CSVEVLGVVTEAFF

J gene: TRBJ2-7
clone size: few
D gene: .
V gene: TRBV7-2
CDR3 DNA: TGTGCCAGCAGCTTAGTGTACGGGGGTGGCTACGAGCAGTACTTC
CDR3 protein: CASSLVYGGGYEQYF

J gene: TRBJ2-5
clone size: once
D gene: .
V gene: TRBV25-1
CDR3 DNA: TGTGCCAGCAGTGGGCAACCCAACATGTTGACCCAGTACTTC
CDR3 protein: CASSGQPNMLTQYF

J gene: TRBJ2-3
clone size: few
D gene: TRBD2
V gene: TRBV10-3
CDR3 DNA: TGTGCCATCAGCCGGTCTACACGGGGGGAAACAGATACGCAGTATTTT
CDR3 protein: CAISRSTRGETDTQYF

J gene: TRBJ1-2
clone size: few
D gene: TRBD1
V gene: TRBV29-1
CDR3 DNA: TGCAGCGTTGGGGAACAGGGGTCCTATGGCTACACCTTC
CDR3 protein: CSVGEQGSYGYTF

J gene: TRBJ1-5
clone size: .
D gene: TRBD1
V gene: TRBV2
CDR3 DNA: TGTGCCAGCAGTGACACAGGGGGTAGACAGCCCCAGCATTTT
CDR3 protein: CASSDTGGRQPQHF

J gene: TRBJ2-3
clone size: once
D gene: TRBD2
V gene: TRBV19
CDR3 DNA: TGTGCCAGTAGTAGACTAGCGGGGTCGGAAAGCACAGATACGCAGTATTTT
CDR3 protein: CASSRLAGSESTDTQYF

J gene: TRBJ2-3
clone size: .
D gene: .
V gene: TRBV4-2
CDR3 DNA: TGTGCCAGCAGCCAATTAGGGGGAACTAGCACAGATACGCAGTATTTT
CDR3 protein: CASSQLGGTSTDTQYF

J gene: TRBJ2-7
clone size: few
D gene: .
V gene: TRBV30
CDR3 DNA: TGTGCCTGGAGTGTAGGAACAGGGCGGAACGAGCAGTACTTC
CDR3 protein: CAWSVGTGRNEQYF

J gene: TRBJ1-1
clone size: .
D gene: .
V gene: TRBV5-4
CDR3 DNA: TGTGCCAGCAGCTTCGGGGGCGGGACGAACACTGAAGCTTTCTTT
CDR3 protein: CASSFGGGTNTEAFF

J gene: TRBJ2-3
clone size: few
D gene: .
V gene: TRBV6-5
CDR3 DNA: TGTGCCACCGCGGCGGGAACTAGCACAGATACGCAGTATTTT
CDR3 protein: CATAAGTSTDTQYF

J gene: TRBJ2-3
clone size: .
D gene: .
V gene: TRBV29-1
CDR3 DNA: TGCAGCGCTAGGACACGTCTCACAGATACGCAGTATTTT
CDR3 protein: CSARTRLTDTQYF

J gene: TRBJ2-2
clone size: .
D gene: .
V gene: TRBV19
CDR3 DNA: TGTGCCAGTAGTATTCAAGTGGAGACCGGGGAGCTGTTTTTT
CDR3 protein: CASSIQVETGELFF

J gene: TRBJ1-1
clone size: .
D gene: .
V gene: TRBV7-2
CDR3 DNA: TGTGCCAGCAGCTTAGGGGTCATGAACACTGAAGCTTTCTTT
CDR3 protein: CASSLGVMNTEAFF

J gene: TRBJ2-5
clone size: .
D gene: .
V gene: TRBV30
CDR3 DNA: TGTGCCTGGACAGGGGGGGAGACCCAGTACTTC
CDR3 protein: CAWTGGETQYF